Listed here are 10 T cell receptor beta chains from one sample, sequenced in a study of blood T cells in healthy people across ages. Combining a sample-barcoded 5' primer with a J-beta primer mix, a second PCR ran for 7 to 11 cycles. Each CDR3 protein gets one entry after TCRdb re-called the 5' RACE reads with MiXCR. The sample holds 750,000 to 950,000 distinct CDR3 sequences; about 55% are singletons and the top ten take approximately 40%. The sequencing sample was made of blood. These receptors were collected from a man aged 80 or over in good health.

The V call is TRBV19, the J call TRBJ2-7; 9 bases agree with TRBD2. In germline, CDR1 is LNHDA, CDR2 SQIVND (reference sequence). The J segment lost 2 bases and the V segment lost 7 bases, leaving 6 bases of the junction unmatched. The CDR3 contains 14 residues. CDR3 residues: CASMGTSNTYEQYF. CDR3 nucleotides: TGTGCCAGTATGGGGACTAGCAACACCTACGAGCAGTACTTC.

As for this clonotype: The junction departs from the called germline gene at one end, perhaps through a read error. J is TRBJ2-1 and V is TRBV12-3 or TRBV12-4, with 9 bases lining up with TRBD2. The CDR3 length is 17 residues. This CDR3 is CVSSLGSGRGSYNEQFF. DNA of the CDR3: TGTGTCAGCAGTTTAGGTAGCGGGAGAGGCTCCTACAATGAGCAGTTCTTC.

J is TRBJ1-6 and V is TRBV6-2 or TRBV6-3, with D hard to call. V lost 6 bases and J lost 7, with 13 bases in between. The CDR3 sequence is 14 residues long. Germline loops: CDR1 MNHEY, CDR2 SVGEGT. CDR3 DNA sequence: TGTGCCAGCAGCCCAATTGGGGAGAATTCACCCCTCCACTTT. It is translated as CASSPIGENSPLHF.

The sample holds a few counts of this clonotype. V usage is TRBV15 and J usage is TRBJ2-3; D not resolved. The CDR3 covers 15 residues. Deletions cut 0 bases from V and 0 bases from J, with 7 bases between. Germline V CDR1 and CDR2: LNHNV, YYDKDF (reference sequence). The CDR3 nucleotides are TGTGCCACCAGCAGAGAGGTGGGCAGCACAGATACGCAGTATTTT. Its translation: CATSREVGSTDTQYF. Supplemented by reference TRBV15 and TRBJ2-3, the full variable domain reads DAMVIQNPRYQVTQFGKPVTLSCSQTLNHNVMYWYQQKSSQAPKLLFHYYDKDFNNEADTPDNFQSRRPNTSFCFLDIRSPGLGDTAMYLCATSREVGSTDTQYFGPGTRLTVL.

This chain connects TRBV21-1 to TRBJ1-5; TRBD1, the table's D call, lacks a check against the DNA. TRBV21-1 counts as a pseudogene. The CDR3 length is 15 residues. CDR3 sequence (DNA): TGTGCCAGCAGGCCCCCCGGAGGGGGCAATCAGCCCCAGCATTTT. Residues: CASRPPGGGNQPQHF.

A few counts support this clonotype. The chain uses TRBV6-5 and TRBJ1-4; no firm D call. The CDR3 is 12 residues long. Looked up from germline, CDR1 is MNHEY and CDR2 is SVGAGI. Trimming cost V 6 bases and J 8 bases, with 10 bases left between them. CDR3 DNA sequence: TGTGCCAGCAGCCCGGGTCGGGAAAAACTGTTTTTT. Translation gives CASSPGREKLFF.

CDR3 nucleotide sequence: TGTGCGAGCGGGTTGGTAGCGGACACTGAAGCTTTCTTT. It yields the protein CASGLVADTEAFF. The chain uses TRBV2 and TRBJ1-1, with D unresolved. This CDR3 spans 13 amino acids. Per the germline V gene, CDR1 is SNHLY and CDR2 is FYNNEI.

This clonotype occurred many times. As DNA, the CDR3 is TGCGCCAGCAGCCAAGGGGGTGGCGGGAGAAGCACAGATACGCAGTATTTT. It is translated as CASSQGGGGRSTDTQYF. This chain connects TRBV4-1 to TRBJ2-3; TRBD2 matches at 7 bases. V shed 1 base and J 0 bases; nucleotides not matched to a gene: 7. Germline V gene data show CDR1 as MGHRA and CDR2 as YSYEKL. The CDR3 contains 17 residues.

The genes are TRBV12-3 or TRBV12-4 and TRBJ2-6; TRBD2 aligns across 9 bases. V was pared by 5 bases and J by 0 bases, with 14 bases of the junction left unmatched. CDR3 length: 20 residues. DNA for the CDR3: TGTGCCAGCAGTCCCGTAGCGGGAGCAAGGGGGAACTCTGGGGCCAACGTCCTGACTTTC. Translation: CASSPVAGARGNSGANVLTF.

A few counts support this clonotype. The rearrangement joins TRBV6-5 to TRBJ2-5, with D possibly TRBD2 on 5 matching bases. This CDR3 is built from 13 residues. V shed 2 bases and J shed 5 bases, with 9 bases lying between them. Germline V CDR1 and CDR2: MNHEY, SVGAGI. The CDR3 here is CASSYTRGETQYF. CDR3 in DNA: TGTGCCAGCAGTTACACCCGAGGGGAGACCCAGTACTTC.